This entry concerns a single TCR beta chain. Its matching antigen is unknown. At one end the junction does not follow the germline gene, possibly because of a read error. The data are from a study of cytomegalovirus exposure and HLA in healthy donors. Germline CDR1 SGDLS, CDR2 YYNGEE. CDR3 length: 14 amino acids. PCR amplification relied on 60 Vbeta primers (plus 13 Jbeta primers). Profiling relied on immunoSEQ multiplex PCR, and the TCRdb table lists in-frame clones only, not all of them. The sample contains 150,000 to 200,000 clones, approximately 80% of which appear only once. All donors participated as healthy donors of bone marrow. Overall study results and limits: A prior analysis recorded that most TCR beta V segments were productive about 87% or about 30% of the time. The later analysis indicated that the majority of CMV-associated TCR beta chains appeared HLA-restricted. When a later analysis compared HLA-associated TCR beta chains with equally common others, the HLA-associated chains turned out to be more clonally expanded and to have lower generation probabilities.

The sample consisted of PBMCs. V gene TRBV9 combines with J gene TRBJ2-5; D is possibly TRBD2 (5 bases). The TCR originated in a woman between 45 and 65 years old in good health and CMV-seropositive. CDR3 sequence reads: CAGSVVDSQETQYF. As DNA, the CDR3 is TGTGCCGGCAGCGTAGTGGACTCACAAGAGACCCAGTACTTC.